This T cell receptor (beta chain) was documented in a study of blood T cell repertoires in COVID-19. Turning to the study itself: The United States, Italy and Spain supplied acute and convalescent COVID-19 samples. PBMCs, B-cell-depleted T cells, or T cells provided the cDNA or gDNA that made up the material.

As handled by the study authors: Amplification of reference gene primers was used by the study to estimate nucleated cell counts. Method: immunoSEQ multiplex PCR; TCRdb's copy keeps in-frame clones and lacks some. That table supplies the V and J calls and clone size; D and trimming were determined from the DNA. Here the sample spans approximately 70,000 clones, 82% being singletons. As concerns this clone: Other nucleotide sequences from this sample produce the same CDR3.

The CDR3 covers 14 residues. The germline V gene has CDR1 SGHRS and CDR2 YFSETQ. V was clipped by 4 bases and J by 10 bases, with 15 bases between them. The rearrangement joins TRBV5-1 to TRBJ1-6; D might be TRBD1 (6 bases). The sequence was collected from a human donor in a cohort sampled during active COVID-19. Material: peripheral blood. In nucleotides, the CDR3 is TGCGCCAGCAGCATCGGACAGACCGACTCACCCCTCCACTTT. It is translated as CASSIGQTDSPLHF.